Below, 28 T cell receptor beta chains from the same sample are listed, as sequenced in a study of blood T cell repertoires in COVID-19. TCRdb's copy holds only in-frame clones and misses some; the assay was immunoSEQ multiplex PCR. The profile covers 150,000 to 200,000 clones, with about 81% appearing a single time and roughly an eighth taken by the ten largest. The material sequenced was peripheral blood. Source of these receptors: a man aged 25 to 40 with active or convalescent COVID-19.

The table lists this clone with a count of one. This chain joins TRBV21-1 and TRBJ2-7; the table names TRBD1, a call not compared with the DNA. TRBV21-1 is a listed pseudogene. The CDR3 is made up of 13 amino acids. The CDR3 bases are TGTGCTAGAAAGACAGGGGGCCAGTACGAGCAGTACGTC. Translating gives CARKTGGQYEQYV.

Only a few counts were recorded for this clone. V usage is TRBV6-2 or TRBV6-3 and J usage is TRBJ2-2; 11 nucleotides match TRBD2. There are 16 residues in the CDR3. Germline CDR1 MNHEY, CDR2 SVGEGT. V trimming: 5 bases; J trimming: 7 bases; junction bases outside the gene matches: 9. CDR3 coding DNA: TGTGCCAGCAGTCGACTAGCGGGGATGGGAGGCGGGGAGCTGTTTTTT. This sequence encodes CASSRLAGMGGGELFF.

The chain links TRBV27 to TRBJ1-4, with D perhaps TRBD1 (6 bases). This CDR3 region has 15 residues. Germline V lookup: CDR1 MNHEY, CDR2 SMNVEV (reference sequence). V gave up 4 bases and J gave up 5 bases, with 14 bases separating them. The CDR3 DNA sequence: TGTGCCAGCAGTTCCGGGGGGGGCCTGAATGAAAAACTGTTTTTT. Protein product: CASSSGGGLNEKLFF.

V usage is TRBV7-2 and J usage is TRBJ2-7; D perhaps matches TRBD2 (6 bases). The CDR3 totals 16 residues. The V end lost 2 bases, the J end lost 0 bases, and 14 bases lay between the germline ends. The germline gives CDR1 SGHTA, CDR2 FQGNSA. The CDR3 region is CASSLFRGAGSYEQYF. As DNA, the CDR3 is TGTGCCAGCAGCTTATTCCGGGGAGCGGGCTCCTACGAGCAGTACTTC.

The CDR3 region is CASSLLRAGEGGNQPQHF. DNA of the CDR3: TGTGCCAGCAGTCTCCTTAGGGCAGGGGAAGGAGGCAATCAGCCCCAGCATTTT. This sequence joins TRBV7-6 and TRBJ1-5, with D perhaps TRBD1 (6 bases). In germline, CDR1 is SGHVS, CDR2 FNYEAQ. Deletions cut 6 bases from V and 2 bases from J, with 23 bases between. The CDR3 runs to 18 residues.

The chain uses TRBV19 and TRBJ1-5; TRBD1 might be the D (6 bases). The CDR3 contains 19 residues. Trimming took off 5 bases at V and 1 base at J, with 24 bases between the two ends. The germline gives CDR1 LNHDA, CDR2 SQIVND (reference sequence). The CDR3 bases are TGTGCCAGTAGTTTCCGCCGATTCTCGGGACAAAAAAGCAATCAGCCCCAGCATTTT. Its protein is CASSFRRFSGQKSNQPQHF.

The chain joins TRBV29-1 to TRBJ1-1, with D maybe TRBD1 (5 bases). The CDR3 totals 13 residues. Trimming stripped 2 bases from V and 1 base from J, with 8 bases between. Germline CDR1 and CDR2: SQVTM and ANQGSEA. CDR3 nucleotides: TGCAGCGTTGAAACCGGACAGAACACTGAAGCTTTCTTT. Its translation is CSVETGQNTEAFF.

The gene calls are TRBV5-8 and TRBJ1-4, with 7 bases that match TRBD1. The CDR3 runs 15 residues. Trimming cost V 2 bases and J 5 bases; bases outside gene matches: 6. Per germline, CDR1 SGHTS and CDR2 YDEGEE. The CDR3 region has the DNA TGTGCCAGCAGCTTACAGGGGAGTGCAAATGAAAAACTGTTTTTT. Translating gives CASSLQGSANEKLFF.

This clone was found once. The chain's CDR3 is CASRVAGGTDTQYF. Written as DNA, the CDR3 is TGTGCCAGCAGAGTAGCGGGGGGCACAGATACGCAGTATTTT. The chain joins TRBV2 to TRBJ2-3; 9 bases are shared with TRBD2. V shed 6 bases, J shed 1 base, and the junction held 2 bases outside the gene matches. The V gene's germline CDR1 is SNHLY and CDR2 FYNNEI. This CDR3 has 14 amino acids.

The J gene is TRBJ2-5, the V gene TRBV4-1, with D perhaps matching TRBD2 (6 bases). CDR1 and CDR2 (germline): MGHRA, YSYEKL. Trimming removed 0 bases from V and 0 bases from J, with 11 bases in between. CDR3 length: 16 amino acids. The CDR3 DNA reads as TGCGCCAGCAGCCAAGAGGGTAGCGGAAACCAAGAGACCCAGTACTTC. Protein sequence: CASSQEGSGNQETQYF.

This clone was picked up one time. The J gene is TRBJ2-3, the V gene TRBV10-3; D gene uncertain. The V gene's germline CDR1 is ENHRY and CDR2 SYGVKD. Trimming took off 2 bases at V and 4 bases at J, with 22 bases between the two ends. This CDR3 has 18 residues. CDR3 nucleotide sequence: TGTGCCATCAGTGAGCCTGAAGGATTAAGGCTAGGAGCAGATACGCAGTATTTT. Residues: CAISEPEGLRLGADTQYF.

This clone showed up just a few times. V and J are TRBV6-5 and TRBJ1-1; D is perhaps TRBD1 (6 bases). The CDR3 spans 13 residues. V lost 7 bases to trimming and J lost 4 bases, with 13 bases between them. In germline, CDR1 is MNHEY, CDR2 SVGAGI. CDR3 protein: CASNLGQTTEAFF. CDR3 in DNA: TGTGCCAGCAACTTAGGACAGACCACTGAAGCTTTCTTT.

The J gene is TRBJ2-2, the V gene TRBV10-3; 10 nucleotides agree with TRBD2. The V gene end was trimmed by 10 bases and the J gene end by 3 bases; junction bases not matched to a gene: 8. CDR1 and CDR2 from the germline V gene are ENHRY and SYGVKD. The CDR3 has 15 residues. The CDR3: CATQKRGGDTGELFF. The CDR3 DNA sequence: TGTGCCACCCAAAAGCGGGGGGGGGACACCGGGGAGCTGTTTTTT.

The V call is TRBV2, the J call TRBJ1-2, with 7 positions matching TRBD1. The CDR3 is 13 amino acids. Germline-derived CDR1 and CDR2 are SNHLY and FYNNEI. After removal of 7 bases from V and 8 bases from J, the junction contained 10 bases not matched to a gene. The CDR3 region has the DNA TGTGCCAGCACTGGTCCGACAGGGTACGGCTACACCTTC. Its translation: CASTGPTGYGYTF.

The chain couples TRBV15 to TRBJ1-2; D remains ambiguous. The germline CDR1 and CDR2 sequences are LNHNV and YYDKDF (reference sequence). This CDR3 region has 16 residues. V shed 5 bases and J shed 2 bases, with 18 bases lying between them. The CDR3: CATSQRGKQPNYGYTF. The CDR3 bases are TGTGCCACCAGCCAGAGAGGGAAACAGCCCAACTATGGCTACACCTTC. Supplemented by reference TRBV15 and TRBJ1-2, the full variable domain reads DAMVIQNPRYQVTQFGKPVTLSCSQTLNHNVMYWYQQKSSQAPKLLFHYYDKDFNNEADTPDNFQSRRPNTSFCFLDIRSPGLGDTAMYLCATSQRGKQPNYGYTFGSGTRLTVV.

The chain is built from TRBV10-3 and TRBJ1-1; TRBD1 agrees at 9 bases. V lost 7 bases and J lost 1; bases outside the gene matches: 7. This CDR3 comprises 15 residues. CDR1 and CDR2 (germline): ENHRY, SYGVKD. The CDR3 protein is CAITRQGGSNTEAFF. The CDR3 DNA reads TGTGCCATCACCAGACAGGGGGGTTCGAACACTGAAGCTTTCTTT.

The CDR3 loop reads CATSDYGLAGVADTQYF. DNA of the CDR3: TGTGCCACCAGTGATTACGGACTAGCGGGAGTTGCAGATACGCAGTATTTT. V and J are TRBV24-1 and TRBJ2-3, with 13 bases matching TRBD2. The ends lost 2 bases at V and 4 bases at J; junction bases unmatched: 5. The CDR3 spans 17 residues. CDR1 KGHDR and CDR2 SFDVKD come from the germline V gene.

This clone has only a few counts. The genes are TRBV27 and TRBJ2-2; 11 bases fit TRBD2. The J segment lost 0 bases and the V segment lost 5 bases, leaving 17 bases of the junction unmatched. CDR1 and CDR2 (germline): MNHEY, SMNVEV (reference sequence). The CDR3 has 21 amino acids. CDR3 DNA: TGTGCCAGCAGTCAATGGGACTGGGGGCTAGCGGGGGGCCCGAACACCGGGGAGCTGTTTTTT. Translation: CASSQWDWGLAGGPNTGELFF.

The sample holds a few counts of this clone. Here the CDR3 DNA reads TGTGCCAGCAGCTTCCCTAATTCACCCCTCCACTTT. This gives the protein CASSFPNSPLHF. The rearrangement links TRBV12-3 or TRBV12-4 to TRBJ1-6; D remains ambiguous. CDR3 length: 12 residues. The germline V and J ends were trimmed by 6 bases and 6 bases, with 6 bases remaining between them.

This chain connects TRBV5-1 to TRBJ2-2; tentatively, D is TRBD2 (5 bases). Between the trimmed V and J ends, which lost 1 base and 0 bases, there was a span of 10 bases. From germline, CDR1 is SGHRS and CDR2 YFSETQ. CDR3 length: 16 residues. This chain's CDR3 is CASSLTGVANTGELFF. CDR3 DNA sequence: TGCGCCAGCAGCTTGACCGGGGTTGCGAACACCGGGGAGCTGTTTTTT.

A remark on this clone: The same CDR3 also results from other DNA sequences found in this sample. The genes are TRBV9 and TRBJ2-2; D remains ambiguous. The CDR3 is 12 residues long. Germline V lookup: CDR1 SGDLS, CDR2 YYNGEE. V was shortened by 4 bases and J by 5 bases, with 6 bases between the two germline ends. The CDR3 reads CASSPRTGELFF. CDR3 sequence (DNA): TGTGCCAGCAGCCCGCGGACCGGGGAGCTGTTTTTT.

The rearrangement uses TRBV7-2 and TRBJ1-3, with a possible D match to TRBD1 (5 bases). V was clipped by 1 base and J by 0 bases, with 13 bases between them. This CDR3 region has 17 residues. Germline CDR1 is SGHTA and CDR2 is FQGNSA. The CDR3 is CASSLGGRATSGNTIYF. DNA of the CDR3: TGTGCCAGCAGCTTAGGGGGCCGGGCAACCTCTGGAAACACCATATATTTT.

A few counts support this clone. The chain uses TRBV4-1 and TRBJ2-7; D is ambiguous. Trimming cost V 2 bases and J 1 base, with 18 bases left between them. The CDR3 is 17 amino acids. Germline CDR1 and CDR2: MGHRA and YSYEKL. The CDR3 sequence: CASSQFATTGGSYEQYF. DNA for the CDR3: TGCGCCAGCAGCCAATTTGCTACTACCGGCGGATCCTACGAGCAGTACTTC.

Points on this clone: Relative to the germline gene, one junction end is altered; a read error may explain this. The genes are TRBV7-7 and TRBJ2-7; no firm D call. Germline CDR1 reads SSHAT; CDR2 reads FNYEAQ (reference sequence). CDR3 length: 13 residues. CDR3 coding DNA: TGTGCTAGCAGCGTCGGGTTCGCCTACGAGCAGTACTTC. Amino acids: CASSVGFAYEQYF.

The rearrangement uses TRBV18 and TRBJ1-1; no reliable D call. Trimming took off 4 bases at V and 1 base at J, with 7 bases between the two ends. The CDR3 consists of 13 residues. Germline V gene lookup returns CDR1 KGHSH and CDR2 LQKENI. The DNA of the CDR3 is TGTGCCAGCTCACGTGAGCGGAACACTGAAGCTTTCTTT. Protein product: CASSRERNTEAFF.

The CDR3 spells CASQDRGSPLHF. The CDR3 DNA follows: TGTGCCAGCCAGGACAGGGGATCACCCCTCCACTTT. The chain employs TRBV6-5 and TRBJ1-6; 9 bases line up with TRBD1. The CDR3 is made up of 12 amino acids. CDR1 is MNHEY and CDR2 is SVGAGI in the germline V gene. The V and J ends lost 8 bases and 10 bases, in that order; junction bases with no gene match: 3.

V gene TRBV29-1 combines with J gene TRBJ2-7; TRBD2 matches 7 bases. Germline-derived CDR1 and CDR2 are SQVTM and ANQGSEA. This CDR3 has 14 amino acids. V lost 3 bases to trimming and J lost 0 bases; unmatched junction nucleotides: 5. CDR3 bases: TGCAGCGTTGATGGGGGGGGTAGCTCCTACGAGCAGTACTTC. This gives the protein CSVDGGGSSYEQYF.

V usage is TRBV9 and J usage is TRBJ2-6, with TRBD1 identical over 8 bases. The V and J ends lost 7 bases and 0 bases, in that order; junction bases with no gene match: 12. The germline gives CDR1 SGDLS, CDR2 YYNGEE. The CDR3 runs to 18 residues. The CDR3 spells CASVPRGDRPSGANVLTF. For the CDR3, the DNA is TGTGCCAGCGTCCCCCGAGGGGACAGGCCCTCTGGGGCCAACGTCCTGACTTTC. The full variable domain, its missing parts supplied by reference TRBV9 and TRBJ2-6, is DSGVTQTPKHLITATGQRVTLRCSPRSGDLSVYWYQQSLDQGLQFLIQYYNGEERAKGNILERFSAQQFPDLHSELNLSSLELGDSALYFCASVPRGDRPSGANVLTFGAGSRLTVL.